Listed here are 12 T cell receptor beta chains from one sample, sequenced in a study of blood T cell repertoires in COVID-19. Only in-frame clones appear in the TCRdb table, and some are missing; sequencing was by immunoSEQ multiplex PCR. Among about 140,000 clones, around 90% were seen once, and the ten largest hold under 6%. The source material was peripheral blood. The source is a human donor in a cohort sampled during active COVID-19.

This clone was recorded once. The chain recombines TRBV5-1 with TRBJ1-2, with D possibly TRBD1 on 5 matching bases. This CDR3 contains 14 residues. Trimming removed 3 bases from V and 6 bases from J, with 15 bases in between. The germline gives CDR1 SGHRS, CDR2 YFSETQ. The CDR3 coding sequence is TGCGCCAGCAGCTACTCAGGGTGGGAGGATGGCTACACCTTC. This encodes CASSYSGWEDGYTF.

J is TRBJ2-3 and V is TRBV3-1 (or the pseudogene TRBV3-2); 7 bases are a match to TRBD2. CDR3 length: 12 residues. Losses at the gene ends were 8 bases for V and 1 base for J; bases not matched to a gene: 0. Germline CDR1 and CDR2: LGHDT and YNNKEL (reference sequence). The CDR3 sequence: CASREGTDTQYF. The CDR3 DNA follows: TGTGCCAGCCGGGAGGGCACAGATACGCAGTATTTT.

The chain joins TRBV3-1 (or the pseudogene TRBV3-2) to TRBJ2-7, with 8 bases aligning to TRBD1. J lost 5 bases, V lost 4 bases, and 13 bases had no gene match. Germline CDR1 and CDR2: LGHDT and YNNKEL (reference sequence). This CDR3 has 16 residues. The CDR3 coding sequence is TGTGCCAGCAGCCGACCCGACCCGGACAGGGCCCACGAGCAGTACTTC. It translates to CASSRPDPDRAHEQYF.

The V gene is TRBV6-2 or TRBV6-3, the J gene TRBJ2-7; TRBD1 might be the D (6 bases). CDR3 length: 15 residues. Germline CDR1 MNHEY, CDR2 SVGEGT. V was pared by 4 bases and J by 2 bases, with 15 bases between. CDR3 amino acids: CASSLVDRPAYEQYF. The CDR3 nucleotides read TGTGCCAGCAGTTTAGTCGACAGGCCGGCCTACGAGCAGTACTTC.

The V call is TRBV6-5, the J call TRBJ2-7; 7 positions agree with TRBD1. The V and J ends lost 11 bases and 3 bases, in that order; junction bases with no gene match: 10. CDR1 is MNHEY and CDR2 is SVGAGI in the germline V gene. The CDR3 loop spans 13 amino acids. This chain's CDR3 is CAAGWDRYYEQYF. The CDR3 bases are TGTGCCGCGGGTTGGGACAGATACTACGAGCAGTACTTC.

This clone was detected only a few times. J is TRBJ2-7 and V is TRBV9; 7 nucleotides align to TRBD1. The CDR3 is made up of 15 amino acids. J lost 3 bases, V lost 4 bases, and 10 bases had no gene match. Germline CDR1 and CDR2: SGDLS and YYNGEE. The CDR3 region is CASSPPQGSYYEQYF. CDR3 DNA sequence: TGTGCCAGCAGCCCTCCACAGGGGTCCTACTACGAGCAGTACTTC.

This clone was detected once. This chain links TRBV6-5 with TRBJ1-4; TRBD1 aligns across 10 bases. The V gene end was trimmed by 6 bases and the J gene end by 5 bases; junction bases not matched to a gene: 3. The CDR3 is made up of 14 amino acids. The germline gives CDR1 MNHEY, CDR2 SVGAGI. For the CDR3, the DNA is TGTGCCAGCAGCCTGGACAGGGGGAATGAAAAACTGTTTTTT. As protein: CASSLDRGNEKLFF.

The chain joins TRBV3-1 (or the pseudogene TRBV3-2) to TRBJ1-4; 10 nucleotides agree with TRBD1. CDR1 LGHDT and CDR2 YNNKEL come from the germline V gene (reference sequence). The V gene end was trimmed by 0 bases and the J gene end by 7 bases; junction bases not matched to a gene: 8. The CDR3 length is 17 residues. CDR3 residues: CASSQDRGGQGREKLFF. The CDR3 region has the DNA TGTGCCAGCAGCCAAGATCGAGGGGGACAGGGGCGTGAAAAACTGTTTTTT.

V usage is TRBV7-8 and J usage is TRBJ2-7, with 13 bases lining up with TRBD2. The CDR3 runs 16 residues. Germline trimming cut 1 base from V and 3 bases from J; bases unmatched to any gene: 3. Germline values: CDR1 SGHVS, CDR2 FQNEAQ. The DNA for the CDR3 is TGTGCCAGCAGCTTAGGACGACTAGCGGGAGGCTACGAGCAGTACTTC. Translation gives CASSLGRLAGGYEQYF.

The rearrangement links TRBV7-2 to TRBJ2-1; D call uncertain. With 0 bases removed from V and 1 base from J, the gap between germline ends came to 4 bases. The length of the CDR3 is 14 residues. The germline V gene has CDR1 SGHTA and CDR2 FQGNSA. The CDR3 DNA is TGTGCCAGCAGCTTAGCCCAGTCCTACAATGAGCAGTTCTTC. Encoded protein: CASSLAQSYNEQFF. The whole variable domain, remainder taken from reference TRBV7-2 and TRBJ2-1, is GAGVSQSPSNKVTEKGKDVELRCDPISGHTALYWYRQSLGQGLEFLIYFQGNSAPDKSGLPSDRFSAERTGGSVSTLTIQRTQQEDSAVYLCASSLAQSYNEQFFGPGTRLTVL.

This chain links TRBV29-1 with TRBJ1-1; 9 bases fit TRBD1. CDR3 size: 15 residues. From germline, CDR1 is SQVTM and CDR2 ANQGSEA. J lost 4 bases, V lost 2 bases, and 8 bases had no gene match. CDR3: CSVEKGQGLATEAFF. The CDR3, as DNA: TGCAGCGTTGAAAAAGGACAGGGGTTGGCCACTGAAGCTTTCTTT.

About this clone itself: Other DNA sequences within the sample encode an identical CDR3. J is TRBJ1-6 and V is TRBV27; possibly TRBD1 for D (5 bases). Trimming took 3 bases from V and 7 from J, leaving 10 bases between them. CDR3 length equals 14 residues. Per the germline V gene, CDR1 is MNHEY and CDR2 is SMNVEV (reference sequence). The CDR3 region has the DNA TGTGCCAGCAGTTTTCCGGGGGGGAATTCACCCCTCCACTTT. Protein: CASSFPGGNSPLHF.